The 10 T cell receptor beta chains below were found in one sample sequenced in a study of T cells in Graves' hyperthyroidism and ophthalmopathy. TCR beta CDR3 regions were amplified from RNA. A first-round RT-PCR of the TCR CDR3 used the HTBI primer set. In TCRdb, the multiplex PCR reads were re-called with MiXCR into one record per CDR3 protein. In the table there are approximately 270,000 distinct CDR3 sequences, about 14% of which are singletons. The sample comprised blood. The receptors originated from a woman between 40 and 50 years old with Graves' hyperthyroidism that later progressed to Graves' ophthalmopathy.

This clonotype was observed a handful of times. This chain joins TRBV5-4 and TRBJ1-6; possible D gene TRBD1, 5 bases. The germline gives CDR1 SGHNT, CDR2 YYREEE (reference sequence). This CDR3 comprises 14 residues. V was trimmed by 0 bases and J by 7 bases, leaving 8 bases between them. CDR3 region: CASSLGRANSPLHF. The CDR3 nucleotides are TGTGCCAGCAGCTTGGGCAGGGCAAATTCACCCCTCCACTTT.

This clonotype has at least ten counts. The chain joins TRBV11-2 to TRBJ2-4; no clear D. From germline, CDR1 is SGHAT and CDR2 FQNNGV. The CDR3 spans 14 residues. Trimming cost V 4 bases and J 0 bases, with 7 bases left between them. This CDR3 is CASSSRIAKNIQYF. Here the CDR3 DNA reads TGTGCCAGCAGCTCACGGATAGCCAAAAACATTCAGTACTTC. Full variable domain (outside the CDR3, taken from reference TRBV11-2 and TRBJ2-4): EAGVAQSPRYKIIEKRQSVAFWCNPISGHATLYWYQQILGQGPKLLIQFQNNGVVDDSQLPKDRFSAERLKGVDSTLKIQPAKLEDSAVYLCASSSRIAKNIQYFGAGTRLSVL.

This clonotype was detected ten times or more. The V gene is TRBV27, the J gene TRBJ1-4; no clear D. Trimming took 6 bases from V and 0 from J, leaving 8 bases between them. CDR1 is MNHEY, CDR2 SMNVEV, per germline (reference sequence). The CDR3 runs 14 residues. CDR3 amino acids: CASSSHTTNEKLFF. In nucleotides, the CDR3 is TGTGCCAGCAGCTCCCATACAACTAATGAAAAACTGTTTTTT.

This clonotype showed up many times. The V call is TRBV19, the J call TRBJ1-1, with TRBD1 matching 11 bases. In germline, CDR1 is LNHDA, CDR2 SQIVND (reference sequence). The ends lost 10 bases at V and 1 base at J; junction bases unmatched: 8. This CDR3 comprises 15 residues. The CDR3 DNA sequence: TGTGCCACGCAAGGGGACAGGGGGACGAACACTGAAGCTTTCTTT. It yields the protein CATQGDRGTNTEAFF.

Comments on this clonotype: This may be a read error, as it is one base from a much larger clone. The CDR3 bases are TGCGCCAGCAGCCTATTCGCGTACAATGAGCAGTTCTTC. Protein product: CASSLFAYNEQFF. The chain joins TRBV4-3 to TRBJ2-1; D uncertain. In germline, CDR1 is LGHNA, CDR2 YSLEER. The V gene lost 4 bases and the J gene lost 4 bases, with 8 bases spanning the gap. The CDR3 runs 13 residues.

This clonotype was detected only a few times. The chain uses TRBV7-2 and TRBJ2-7, with D uncertain. The CDR3 is made up of 15 amino acids. Trimming stripped 5 bases from V and 2 bases from J, with 16 bases between. Looked up from germline, CDR1 is SGHTA and CDR2 is FQGNSA. CDR3 sequence (DNA): TGTGCCAGCAGCCAGGACCGTGGGATACCCTACGAGCAGTACTTC. This codes for CASSQDRGIPYEQYF.

This clonotype has a count of ten or more. The chain recombines TRBV5-6 with TRBJ1-4; D gene ambiguous. V was trimmed by 6 bases and J by 0 bases, leaving 15 bases between them. The CDR3 loop spans 16 amino acids. Germline assignment: CDR1 SGHDT and CDR2 YYEEEE. The CDR3 here is CASNKQYNATNEKLFF. The CDR3 DNA reads as TGTGCCAGCAACAAACAATACAATGCAACTAATGAAAAACTGTTTTTT.

This clonotype was recorded many times. The V gene is TRBV5-6, the J gene TRBJ2-5; no clear D gene. Trimming removed 4 bases from V and 5 bases from J, with 12 bases in between. The CDR3 is 13 amino acids. Germline values: CDR1 SGHDT, CDR2 YYEEEE. CDR3 amino acids: CASSLPMRETQYF. The CDR3 coding sequence is TGTGCCAGCAGCCTCCCGATGCGGGAGACCCAGTACTTC.

This clonotype occurred many times. This rearrangement joins TRBV7-6 to TRBJ2-5, with D unresolved. Trimming stripped 4 bases from V and 1 base from J, with 7 bases between. The CDR3 is made up of 13 amino acids. CDR1 and CDR2 (germline): SGHVS, FNYEAQ. The CDR3 region is CASSSTPQETQYF. The CDR3 DNA reads TGTGCCAGCAGCTCGACCCCCCAAGAGACCCAGTACTTC. Looking up the rest from reference TRBV7-6 and TRBJ2-5 gives the full variable domain: GAGVSQSPRYKVTKRGQDVALRCDPISGHVSLYWYRQALGQGPEFLTYFNYEAQQDKSGLPNDRFSAERPEGSISTLTIQRTEQRDSAMYRCASSSTPQETQYFGPGTRLLVL.

This clonotype was observed at least ten times. The chain joins TRBV20-1 to TRBJ1-1; 8 bases fit TRBD1. CDR1 is DFQATT and CDR2 is SNEGSKA in the germline V gene (reference sequence). This CDR3 is built from 17 residues. V was clipped by 7 bases and J by 5 bases; unmatched bases: 21. The CDR3, as DNA: TGCAGTGTTCCCGACCCGGGACAGGCGGGAGGAGGAACTGAAGCTTTCTTT. Its translation: CSVPDPGQAGGGTEAFF.